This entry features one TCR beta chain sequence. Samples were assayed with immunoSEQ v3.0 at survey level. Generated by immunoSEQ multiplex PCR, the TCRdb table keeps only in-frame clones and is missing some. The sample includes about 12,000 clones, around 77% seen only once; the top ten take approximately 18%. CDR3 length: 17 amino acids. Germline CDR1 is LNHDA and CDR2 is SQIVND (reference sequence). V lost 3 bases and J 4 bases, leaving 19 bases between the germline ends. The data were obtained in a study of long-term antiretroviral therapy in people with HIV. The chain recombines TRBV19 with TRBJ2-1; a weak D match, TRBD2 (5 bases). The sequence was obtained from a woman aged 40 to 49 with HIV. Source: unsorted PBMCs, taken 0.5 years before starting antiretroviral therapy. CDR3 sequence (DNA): TGTGCCAGTAGTATTAACGCGGCTAGCCATAAATACAATGAGCAGTTCTTC. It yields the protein CASSINAASHKYNEQFF.